This TCR beta chain was identified during a study of T-cell memory formation after mild COVID-19. The study, taken as a whole, reports: The CD4+ clones that contracted clustered mainly within CM and EM, and the CD8+ clones concentrated in EMRA. Clones contracting over day 15 to 85 were CD4/CD8 balanced, with later expanders leaning CD4+. There were some responding clones in pre-infection memory, which suggested that cross-reactive memory had joined.

The CDR3 contains 21 residues. V lost 0 bases to trimming and J lost 0 bases; unmatched junction nucleotides: 15. CDR1 and CDR2 (germline): SGHDN, FVKESK. TCRdb processed the 5' RACE reads anew with MiXCR; each CDR3 protein has one entry. The sample shows about 470,000 distinct CDR3 sequences, about 23% of them seen only once. Concerning this clonotype itself: Its target is unknown.

The V call is TRBV14, the J call TRBJ2-1; 9 bases line up with TRBD2. The clonotype comes from an adult woman who had mild COVID-19 (a few samples of this study predate the infection). Cell type and time point are not known. The sequenced sample was PBMCs or a T cell subset sorted from them (not recorded which). The CDR3, as DNA: TGTGCCAGCAGCCAAGAGCCTGGCCTAGCGGGGTTCCTCATCTCCTACAATGAGCAGTTCTTC. Amino acids: CASSQEPGLAGFLISYNEQFF.